Given below is one TCR beta chain in context. The sample originates from a study of blood T cell repertoires in COVID-19. The overall study: Collection of acute and convalescent COVID-19 samples took place in the United States, Italy and Spain.

Trimming took 1 base from V and 6 from J, leaving 10 bases between them. Germline values: CDR1 LNHDA, CDR2 SQIVND (reference sequence). The CDR3 consists of 13 residues. In the study's own analysis: Amplification with reference gene primers provided the estimates of nucleated cell counts. Sequencing used immunoSEQ multiplex PCR; TCRdb keeps in-frame clones, though not all of them. That table is the source of V, J and clone size, and D and trimming were worked out from the DNA. The sample lists about 300,000 clones; around 90% were seen once. The sequencing input was peripheral blood. This receptor was obtained from a man aged 18 to 30 with active or convalescent COVID-19. The chain is built from TRBV19 and TRBJ2-7; D is possibly TRBD2 (6 bases). The CDR3 sequence: CASSIGSGVEQYF. The CDR3 nucleotides are TGTGCCAGTAGTATAGGGTCGGGGGTCGAGCAGTACTTC.